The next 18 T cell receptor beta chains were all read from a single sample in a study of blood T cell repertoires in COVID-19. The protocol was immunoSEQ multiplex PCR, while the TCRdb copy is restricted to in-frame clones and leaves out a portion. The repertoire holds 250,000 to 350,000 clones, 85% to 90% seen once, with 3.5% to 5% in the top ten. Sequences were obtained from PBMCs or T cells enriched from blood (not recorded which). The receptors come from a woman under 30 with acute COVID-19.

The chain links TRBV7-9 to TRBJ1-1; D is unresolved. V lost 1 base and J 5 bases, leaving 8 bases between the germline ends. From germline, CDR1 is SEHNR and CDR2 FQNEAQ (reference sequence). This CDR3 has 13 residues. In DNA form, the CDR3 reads TGTGCCAGCAGCTTAGGGAGGGAGACTGAAGCTTTCTTT. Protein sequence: CASSLGRETEAFF. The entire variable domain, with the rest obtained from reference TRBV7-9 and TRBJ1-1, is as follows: DTGVSQNPRHKITKRGQNVTFRCDPISEHNRLYWYRQTLGQGPEFLTYFQNEAQLEKSRLLSDRFSAERPKGSFSTLEIQRTEQGDSAMYLCASSLGRETEAFFGQGTRLTVV.

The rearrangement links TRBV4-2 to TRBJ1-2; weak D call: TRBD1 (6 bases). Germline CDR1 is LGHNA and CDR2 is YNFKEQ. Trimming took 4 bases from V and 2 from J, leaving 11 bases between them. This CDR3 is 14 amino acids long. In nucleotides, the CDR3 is TGTGCCAGCAGCCCCATACAGGGAAACTATGGCTACACCTTC. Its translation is CASSPIQGNYGYTF.

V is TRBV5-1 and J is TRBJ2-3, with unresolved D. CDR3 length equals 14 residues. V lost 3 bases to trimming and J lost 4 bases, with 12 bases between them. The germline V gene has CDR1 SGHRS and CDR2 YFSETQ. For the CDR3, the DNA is TGCGCCAGCAGCTATAACCAGGAAGCAGATACGCAGTATTTT. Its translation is CASSYNQEADTQYF.

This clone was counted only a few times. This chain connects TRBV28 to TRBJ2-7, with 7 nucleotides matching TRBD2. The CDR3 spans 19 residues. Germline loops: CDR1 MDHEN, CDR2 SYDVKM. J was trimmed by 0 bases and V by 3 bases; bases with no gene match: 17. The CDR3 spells CASSLPPGLPASGSYEQYF. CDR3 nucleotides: TGTGCCAGCAGTTTGCCCCCGGGACTACCAGCTTCGGGCTCCTACGAGCAGTACTTC.

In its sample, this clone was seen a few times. In nucleotides, the CDR3 is TGTGCCTGGAGTTGGGGACAGGGGTACGAGCAGTACTTC. It specifies CAWSWGQGYEQYF. The chain has TRBV30 and TRBJ2-7; the match to TRBD1 covers 10 bases. The CDR3 is made up of 13 amino acids. The V and J ends lost 2 bases and 4 bases, in that order; junction bases with no gene match: 2. CDR1 is GTSNPN, CDR2 SVGIG, per germline (reference sequence).

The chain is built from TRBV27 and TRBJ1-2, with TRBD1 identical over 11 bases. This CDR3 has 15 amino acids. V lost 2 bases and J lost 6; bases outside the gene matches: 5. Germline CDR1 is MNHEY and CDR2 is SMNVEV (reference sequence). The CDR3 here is CASSLGQGAAHGYTF. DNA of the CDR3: TGTGCCAGCAGTTTAGGACAGGGGGCGGCCCATGGCTACACCTTC.

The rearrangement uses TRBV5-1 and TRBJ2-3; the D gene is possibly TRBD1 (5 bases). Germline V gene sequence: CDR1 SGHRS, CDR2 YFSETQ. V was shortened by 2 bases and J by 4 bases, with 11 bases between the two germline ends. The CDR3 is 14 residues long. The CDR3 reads CASSFGVGPDTQYF. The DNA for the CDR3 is TGCGCCAGCAGCTTCGGTGTGGGGCCAGATACGCAGTATTTT.

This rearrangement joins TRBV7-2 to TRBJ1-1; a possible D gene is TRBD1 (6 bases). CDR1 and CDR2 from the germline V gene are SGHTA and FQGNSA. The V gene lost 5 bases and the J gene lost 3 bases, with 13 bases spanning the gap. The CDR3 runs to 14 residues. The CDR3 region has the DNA TGTGCCAGCAGCGTACAGGGATTGGACACTGAAGCTTTCTTT. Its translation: CASSVQGLDTEAFF.

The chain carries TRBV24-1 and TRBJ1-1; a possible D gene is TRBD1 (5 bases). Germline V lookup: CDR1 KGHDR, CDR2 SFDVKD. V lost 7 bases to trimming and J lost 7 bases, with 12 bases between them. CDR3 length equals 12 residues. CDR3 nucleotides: TGTGCCACCAGAAGGACAACGGGTGAAGCTTTCTTT. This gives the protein CATRRTTGEAFF.

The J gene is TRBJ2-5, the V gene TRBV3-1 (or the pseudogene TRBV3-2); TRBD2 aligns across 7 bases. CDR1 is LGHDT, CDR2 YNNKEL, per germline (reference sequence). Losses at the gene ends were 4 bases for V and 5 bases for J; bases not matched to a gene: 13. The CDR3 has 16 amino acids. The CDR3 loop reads CASSLLAETIGETQYF. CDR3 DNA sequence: TGTGCCAGCAGCCTCCTAGCGGAGACGATTGGTGAGACCCAGTACTTC.

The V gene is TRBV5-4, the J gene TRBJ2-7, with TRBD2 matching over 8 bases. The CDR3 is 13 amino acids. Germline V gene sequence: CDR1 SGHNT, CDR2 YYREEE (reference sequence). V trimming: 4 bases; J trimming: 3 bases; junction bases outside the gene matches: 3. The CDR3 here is CASSGGTSYEQYF. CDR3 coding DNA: TGTGCCAGCAGCGGGGGGACTAGCTACGAGCAGTACTTC.

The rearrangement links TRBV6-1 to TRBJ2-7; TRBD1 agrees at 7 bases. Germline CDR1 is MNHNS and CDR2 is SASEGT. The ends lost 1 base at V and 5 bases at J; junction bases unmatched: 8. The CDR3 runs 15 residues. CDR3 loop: CASSEVYRGRNEQYF. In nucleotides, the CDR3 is TGTGCCAGCAGTGAAGTTTACAGGGGAAGGAACGAGCAGTACTTC.

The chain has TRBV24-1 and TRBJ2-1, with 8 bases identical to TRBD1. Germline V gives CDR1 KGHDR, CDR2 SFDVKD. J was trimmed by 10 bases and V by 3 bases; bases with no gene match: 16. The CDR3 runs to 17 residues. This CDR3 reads CATSDGGTGDSHWEQFF. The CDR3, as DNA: TGTGCCACCAGTGATGGCGGGACAGGCGATAGTCACTGGGAGCAGTTCTTC.

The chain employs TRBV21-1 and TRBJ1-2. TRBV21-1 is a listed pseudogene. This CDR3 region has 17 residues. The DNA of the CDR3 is TGTGCCAGCAGCAAAGGGGCGAGGCCGTTGCGGGTCTATGGCTACACCTTC. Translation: CASSKGARPLRVYGYTF.

The DNA for the CDR3 is TGTGCCAGTAGTACAAATGGGGCAAAAGCTTTCTTT. Its protein is CASSTNGAKAFF. The J gene is TRBJ1-1, the V gene TRBV19; perhaps TRBD1 as D (5 bases). CDR1 and CDR2 (germline): LNHDA, SQIVND (reference sequence). V lost 4 bases and J 9 bases, leaving 12 bases between the germline ends. CDR3 size: 12 residues.

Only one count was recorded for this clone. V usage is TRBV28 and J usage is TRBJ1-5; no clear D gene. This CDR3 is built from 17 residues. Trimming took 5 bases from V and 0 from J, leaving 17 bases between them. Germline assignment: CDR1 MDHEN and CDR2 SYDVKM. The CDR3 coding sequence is TGTGCCAGCAGTGCCTACTGGACTGCCGATAGCAATCAGCCCCAGCATTTT. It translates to CASSAYWTADSNQPQHF.

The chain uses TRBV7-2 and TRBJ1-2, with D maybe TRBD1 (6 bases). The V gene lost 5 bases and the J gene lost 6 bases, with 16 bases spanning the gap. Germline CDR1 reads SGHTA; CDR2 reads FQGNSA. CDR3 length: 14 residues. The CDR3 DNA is TGTGCCAGCAGCCCCTATCGGGGACACGATGGCTACACCTTC. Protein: CASSPYRGHDGYTF. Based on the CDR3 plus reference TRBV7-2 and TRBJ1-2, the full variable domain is GAGVSQSPSNKVTEKGKDVELRCDPISGHTALYWYRQSLGQGLEFLIYFQGNSAPDKSGLPSDRFSAERTGGSVSTLTIQRTQQEDSAVYLCASSPYRGHDGYTFGSGTRLTVV.

Written as DNA, the CDR3 is TGCGCCAGCAGCTTGGGACAGACCCCCTACGAGCAGTACTTC. The encoded protein is CASSLGQTPYEQYF. V usage is TRBV5-1 and J usage is TRBJ2-7; possible D gene TRBD1, 5 bases. CDR3 length: 14 residues. Germline V gene lookup returns CDR1 SGHRS and CDR2 YFSETQ. The V end was cut by 0 bases, the J end by 2 bases, with 9 bases between.